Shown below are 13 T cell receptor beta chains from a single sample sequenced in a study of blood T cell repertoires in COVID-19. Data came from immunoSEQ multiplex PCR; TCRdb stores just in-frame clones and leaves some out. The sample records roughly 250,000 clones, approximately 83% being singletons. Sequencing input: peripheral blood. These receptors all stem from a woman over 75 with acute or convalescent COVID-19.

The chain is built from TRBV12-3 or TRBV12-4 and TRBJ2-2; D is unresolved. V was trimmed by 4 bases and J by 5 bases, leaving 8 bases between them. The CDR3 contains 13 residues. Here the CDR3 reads CASSSLLTGELFF. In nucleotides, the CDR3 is TGTGCCAGCAGTTCATTACTAACCGGGGAGCTGTTTTTT.

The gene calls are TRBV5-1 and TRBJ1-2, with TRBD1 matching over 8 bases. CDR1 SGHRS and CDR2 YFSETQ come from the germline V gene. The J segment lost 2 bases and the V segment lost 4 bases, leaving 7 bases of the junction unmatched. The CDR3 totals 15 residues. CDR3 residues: CASSPVGQVNYGYTF. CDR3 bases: TGCGCCAGCAGCCCCGTGGGACAGGTAAACTATGGCTACACCTTC.

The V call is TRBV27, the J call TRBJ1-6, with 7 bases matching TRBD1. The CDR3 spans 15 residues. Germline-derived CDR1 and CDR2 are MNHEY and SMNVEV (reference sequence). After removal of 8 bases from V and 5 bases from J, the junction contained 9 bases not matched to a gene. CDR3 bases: TGTGCCAGCGGGCGACAGGGTCACGATAATTCACCCCTCCACTTT. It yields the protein CASGRQGHDNSPLHF.

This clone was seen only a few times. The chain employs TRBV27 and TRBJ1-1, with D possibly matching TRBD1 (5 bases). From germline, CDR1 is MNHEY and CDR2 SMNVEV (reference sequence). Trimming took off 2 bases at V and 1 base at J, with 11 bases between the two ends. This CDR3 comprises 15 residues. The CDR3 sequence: CASSLGGSGNTEAFF. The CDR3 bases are TGTGCCAGCAGTTTAGGGGGGAGCGGGAACACTGAAGCTTTCTTT.

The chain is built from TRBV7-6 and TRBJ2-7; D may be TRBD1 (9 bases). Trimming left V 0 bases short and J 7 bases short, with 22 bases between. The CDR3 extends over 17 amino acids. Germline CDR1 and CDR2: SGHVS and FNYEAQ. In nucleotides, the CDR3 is TGTGCCAGCAGCTTAGCGGCGGGGGGACAGGGACTTAGGGAGCAGTACTTC. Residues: CASSLAAGGQGLREQYF.

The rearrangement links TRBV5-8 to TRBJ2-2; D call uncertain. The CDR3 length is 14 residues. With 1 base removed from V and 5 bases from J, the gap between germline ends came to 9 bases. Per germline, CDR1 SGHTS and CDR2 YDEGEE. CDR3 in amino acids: CASSLRRRTGELFF. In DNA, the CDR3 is TGTGCCAGCAGCTTGAGGCGGCGGACCGGGGAGCTGTTTTTT.

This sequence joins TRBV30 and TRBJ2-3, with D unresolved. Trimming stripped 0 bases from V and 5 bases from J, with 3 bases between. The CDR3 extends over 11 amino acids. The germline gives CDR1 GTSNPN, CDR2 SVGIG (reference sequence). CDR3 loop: CAWSVLDTQYF. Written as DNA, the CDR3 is TGTGCCTGGAGTGTACTAGATACGCAGTATTTT.

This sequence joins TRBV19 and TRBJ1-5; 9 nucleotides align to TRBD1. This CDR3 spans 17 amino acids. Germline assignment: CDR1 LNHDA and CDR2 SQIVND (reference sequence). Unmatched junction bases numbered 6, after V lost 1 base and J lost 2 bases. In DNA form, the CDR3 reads TGTGCCAGTAGTATAGGGGCACAGGGGGCGCGCAATCAGCCCCAGCATTTT. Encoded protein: CASSIGAQGARNQPQHF. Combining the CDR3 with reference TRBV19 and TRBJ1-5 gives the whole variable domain DGGITQSPKYLFRKEGQNVTLSCEQNLNHDAMYWYRQDPGQGLRLIYYSQIVNDFQKGDIAEGYSVSREKKESFPLTVTSAQKNPTAFYLCASSIGAQGARNQPQHFGDGTRLSIL.

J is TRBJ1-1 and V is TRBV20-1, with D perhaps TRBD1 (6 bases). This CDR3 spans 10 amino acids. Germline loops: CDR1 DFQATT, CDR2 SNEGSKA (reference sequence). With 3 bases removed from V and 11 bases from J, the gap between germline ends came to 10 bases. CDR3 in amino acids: CSASGTWAFF. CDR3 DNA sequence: TGCAGTGCTAGCGGGACATGGGCTTTCTTT.

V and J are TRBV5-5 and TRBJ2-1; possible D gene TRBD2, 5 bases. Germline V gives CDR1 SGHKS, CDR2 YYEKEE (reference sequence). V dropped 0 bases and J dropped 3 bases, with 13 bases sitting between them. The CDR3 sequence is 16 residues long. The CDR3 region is CASSLESGGLYNEQFF. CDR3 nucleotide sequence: TGTGCCAGCAGCTTGGAGAGCGGTGGGCTCTACAATGAGCAGTTCTTC.

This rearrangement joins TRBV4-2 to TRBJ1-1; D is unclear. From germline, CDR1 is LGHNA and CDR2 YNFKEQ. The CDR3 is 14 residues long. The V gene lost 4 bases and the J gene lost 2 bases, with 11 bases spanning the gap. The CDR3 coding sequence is TGTGCCAGCAGCCCCTCGGGTCTTAACACTGAAGCTTTCTTT. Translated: CASSPSGLNTEAFF.

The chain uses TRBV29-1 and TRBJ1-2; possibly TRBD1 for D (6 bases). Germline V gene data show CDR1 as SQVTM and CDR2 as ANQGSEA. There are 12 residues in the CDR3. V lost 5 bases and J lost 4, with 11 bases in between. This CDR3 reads CSVRGYSYGYTF. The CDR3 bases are TGCAGCGTTAGGGGGTACAGCTATGGCTACACCTTC.

CDR3 protein: CASSHLSQDSSYEQYF. DNA for the CDR3: TGCGCCAGCAGTCATTTGTCACAGGATAGCTCCTACGAGCAGTACTTC. V gene TRBV23-1 combines with J gene TRBJ2-7; D perhaps matches TRBD1 (5 bases). TRBV23-1 is identified as an open reading frame with a role that is uncertain. V shed 3 bases and J shed 0 bases, with 15 bases lying between them. The length of the CDR3 is 16 residues.